This T cell receptor beta chain was documented in a study of T cell changes during pregnancy in multiple sclerosis. Here immunoSEQ multiplex PCR was the method, and the copy in TCRdb shows in-frame clones only, minus some. The repertoire has approximately 65,000 clones, 91% of them found once; the top ten carry less than 1.5%. Germline lookup yields CDR1 SGDLS and CDR2 YYNGEE. The ends were cut back, 0 bases at V and 6 bases at J, with 10 bases in the middle. This CDR3 has 14 residues. The sequence came from a female donor in good health, enrolled as a control in a pregnancy study. Material: peripheral blood, obtained in the third trimester of pregnancy. This sequence joins TRBV9 and TRBJ2-1; no clear D. The CDR3: CASSVEQDGNEQFF. Written as DNA, the CDR3 is TGTGCCAGCAGCGTAGAGCAGGATGGCAATGAGCAGTTCTTC.